What follows are 19 T cell receptor beta chains derived from one specimen sequenced in a study of cytomegalovirus exposure and HLA in healthy donors. Assay used: immunoSEQ multiplex PCR; TCRdb lists only in-frame clones, some missing. The sample lists about 140,000 clones, just over 90% occurring once. Source material: PBMCs. The origin of the receptors is a man between 18 and 29 years old in good health and CMV-seronegative.

The sample holds a few counts of this clone. The chain joins TRBV2 to TRBJ1-2; TRBD1 aligns across 9 bases. J was trimmed by 4 bases and V by 6 bases; bases with no gene match: 6. This CDR3 spans 14 amino acids. Per the germline V gene, CDR1 is SNHLY and CDR2 is FYNNEI. The CDR3 sequence: CASSRTGVGYGYTF. The DNA for the CDR3 is TGTGCCAGCAGCCGGACAGGGGTGGGCTATGGCTACACCTTC.

This chain uses TRBV25-1 with TRBJ1-2; no reliable D call. Germline CDR1 is MGHDK and CDR2 is SYGVNS. The CDR3 is made up of 15 amino acids. V lost 0 bases, J lost 4 bases, and 12 bases lay in between. The CDR3 bases are TGTGCCAGCAGTGAATATTTCGGGAGTCCCTATGGCTACACCTTC. Amino acids: CASSEYFGSPYGYTF.

The V call is TRBV27, the J call TRBJ2-1; 9 bases agree with TRBD2. The J segment lost 5 bases and the V segment lost 7 bases, leaving 9 bases of the junction unmatched. The V gene's germline CDR1 is MNHEY and CDR2 SMNVEV (reference sequence). This CDR3 has 15 amino acids. Here the CDR3 reads CASTSGLAANNEQFF. As DNA, the CDR3 is TGTGCCAGCACCTCGGGACTAGCAGCTAACAATGAGCAGTTCTTC.

J is TRBJ2-7 and V is TRBV6-1; D is possibly TRBD1 (6 bases). The CDR3 contains 16 residues. Germline V gene sequence: CDR1 MNHNS, CDR2 SASEGT. With 1 base removed from V and 3 bases from J, the gap between germline ends came to 16 bases. DNA of the CDR3: TGTGCCAGCAGTGAAGAATCGGGCAGGGGAATCTACGAGCAGTACTTC. It translates to CASSEESGRGIYEQYF.

V usage is TRBV11-2 and J usage is TRBJ2-5, with TRBD1 identical over 9 bases. Germline CDR1 reads SGHAT; CDR2 reads FQNNGV. The CDR3 runs 17 residues. V lost 1 base to trimming and J lost 3 bases; unmatched junction nucleotides: 9. The CDR3 protein is CASSLAYRGQLEETQYF. Here the CDR3 DNA reads TGTGCCAGCAGCTTAGCATACAGGGGGCAATTGGAAGAGACCCAGTACTTC.

For the CDR3, the DNA is TGCAGCGTTGAAGACGAGGTAGCGGGGAGCACAGATACGCAGTATTTT. It is translated as CSVEDEVAGSTDTQYF. This chain joins TRBV29-1 and TRBJ2-3, with 8 bases identical to TRBD2. CDR1 is SQVTM and CDR2 is ANQGSEA in the germline V gene. V shed 0 bases, J shed 0 bases, and the junction held 5 bases outside the gene matches. The CDR3 is 16 residues long.

This clone was observed a single time. The chain is built from TRBV4-1 and TRBJ2-4; D is possibly TRBD2 (5 bases). This CDR3 comprises 13 residues. V was pared by 1 base and J by 9 bases, with 10 bases between. CDR1 is MGHRA and CDR2 is YSYEKL in the germline V gene. In nucleotides, the CDR3 is TGCGCCAGCAGCCAAGTCCGGGGTGGCATTCAGTACTTC. This gives the protein CASSQVRGGIQYF.

J is TRBJ1-3 and V is TRBV25-1; the D gene is possibly TRBD1 (5 bases). The CDR3 length is 15 residues. Germline V lookup: CDR1 MGHDK, CDR2 SYGVNS. The V end lost 3 bases, the J end lost 2 bases, and 11 bases lay between the germline ends. Here the CDR3 reads CASSEQQGAGNTIYF. CDR3 coding DNA: TGTGCCAGCAGTGAGCAGCAGGGTGCTGGAAACACCATATATTTT.

This rearrangement joins TRBV9 to TRBJ2-6; 10 bases are a match to TRBD1. The CDR3 has 19 residues. V gave up 0 bases and J gave up 2 bases; unmatched junction bases: 8. Germline-derived CDR1 and CDR2 are SGDLS and YYNGEE. The chain's CDR3 is CASSVVGTGVLAGANVLTF. The CDR3 DNA follows: TGTGCCAGCAGCGTAGTTGGGACAGGGGTACTAGCTGGGGCCAACGTCCTGACTTTC.

The sample holds a few counts of this clone. V gene TRBV21-1 combines with J gene TRBJ1-1; the DNA was not compared with TRBD1, the D call given in the table. TRBV21-1 is annotated as a pseudogene. The CDR3 consists of 15 residues. CDR3 bases: TGTGCCAGCAGCAATGCGGACAGGGGAAACACTGAAGCTTTCTTT. Residues: CASSNADRGNTEAFF.

This clone was recorded only once. The chain couples TRBV19 to TRBJ2-2, with 9 bases matching TRBD1. The CDR3 loop spans 16 amino acids. The germline gives CDR1 LNHDA, CDR2 SQIVND (reference sequence). The junction had 9 bases not matched to a gene; V was cut back by 9 bases and J by 1 base. The CDR3 DNA follows: TGTGCCAGAGTTCTGGGACAGGGCCTGAACACCGGGGAGCTGTTTTTT. Translation: CARVLGQGLNTGELFF.

This clone has just one count. V and J are TRBV18 and TRBJ1-3; D is unresolved. Germline CDR1 reads KGHSH; CDR2 reads LQKENI. The CDR3 length is 14 residues. Trimming took off 6 bases at V and 0 bases at J, with 9 bases between the two ends. The chain's CDR3 is CASSAQDSGNTIYF. CDR3 bases: TGTGCCAGCTCTGCCCAGGACTCTGGAAACACCATATATTTT.

This chain uses TRBV6-1 with TRBJ1-5, with D maybe TRBD1 (6 bases). V dropped 3 bases and J dropped 6 bases, with 9 bases sitting between them. CDR3 length: 13 amino acids. Germline CDR1 reads MNHNS; CDR2 reads SASEGT. The CDR3 DNA is TGTGCCAGCAGTGACAGGGGTGTTCAGCCCCAGCATTTT. Translating it yields CASSDRGVQPQHF.

The chain employs TRBV29-1 and TRBJ1-1; 7 bases are a match to TRBD1. This CDR3 is built from 14 residues. Germline CDR1 SQVTM, CDR2 ANQGSEA. The trim removed 6 bases at V and 0 bases at J, leaving 7 bases unmatched. As DNA, the CDR3 is TGCAGCGTCCAACCCCAGGGGGTGAACACTGAAGCTTTCTTT. Amino acid sequence: CSVQPQGVNTEAFF.

This clone was seen only once. The gene calls are TRBV7-9 and TRBJ1-5; 8 bases are shared with TRBD1. With 5 bases clipped from V and 8 bases from J, the junction kept 8 bases outside the gene matches. The CDR3 runs 14 residues. The V gene's germline CDR1 is SEHNR and CDR2 FQNEAQ (reference sequence). This CDR3 is CASSRDRPGEPQHF. The CDR3 nucleotides are TGTGCCAGCAGCCGGGACAGGCCGGGAGAGCCCCAGCATTTT.

The chain has TRBV6-6 and TRBJ2-3; 11 bases are shared with TRBD2. The CDR3 contains 15 residues. Germline CDR1 reads MNHNY; CDR2 reads SVGAGI (reference sequence). J lost 5 bases, V lost 4 bases, and 5 bases had no gene match. For the CDR3, the DNA is TGTGCCAGCAGTTTTAGCGGGGGGGTGAGAGATACGCAGTATTTT. The encoded protein is CASSFSGGVRDTQYF.

The chain combines TRBV30 with TRBJ1-6; D is perhaps TRBD1 (5 bases). Germline V CDR1 and CDR2: GTSNPN, SVGIG (reference sequence). The V gene lost 3 bases and the J gene lost 11 bases, with 14 bases spanning the gap. The CDR3 is made up of 13 amino acids. Here the CDR3 DNA reads TGTGCCTGGAGGGGCCTGGCGGGACCACCCCTCCACTTT. Translated, it gives CAWRGLAGPPLHF. The full variable domain, its missing parts supplied by reference TRBV30 and TRBJ1-6, is SQTIHQWPATLVQPVGSPLSLECTVEGTSNPNLYWYRQAAGRGLQLLFYSVGIGQISSEVPQNLSASRPQDRQFILSSKKLLLSDSGFYLCAWRGLAGPPLHFGNGTRLTVT.

The chain combines TRBV7-3 with TRBJ2-1, with 9 nucleotides matching TRBD2. Trimming removed 5 bases from V and 2 bases from J; junction bases left unmatched: 4. Per germline, CDR1 SGHTA and CDR2 FQGTGA. This CDR3 has 15 amino acids. The CDR3 coding sequence is TGTGCCAGCAGCAAGATAGCGGGGGCCTACAATGAGCAGTTCTTC. Translation gives CASSKIAGAYNEQFF.

This rearrangement joins TRBV19 to TRBJ1-6; 7 bases map to TRBD1. The CDR3 extends over 15 amino acids. Trimming cost V 3 bases and J 5 bases; bases outside gene matches: 4. Germline V gene data show CDR1 as LNHDA and CDR2 as SQIVND (reference sequence). This CDR3 reads CASSIQGQNNSPLHF. In DNA, the CDR3 is TGTGCCAGTAGTATCCAGGGACAGAATAATTCACCCCTCCACTTT.